This TCR beta chain was obtained from a study of cytomegalovirus exposure and HLA in healthy donors. The study's findings and limits: Roughly uniform sequencing depth across donors was assumed, possibly incorrectly. Being productive about 90% or about 30% of the time was typical of most TCR beta V segments in an earlier analysis.

About this clone: The antigen is undetermined.

Germline V gene data show CDR1 as MNHEY and CDR2 as SMNVEV (reference sequence). CDR3 length equals 13 residues. V was clipped by 5 bases and J by 5 bases; unmatched bases: 5. Primers included in the PCR were 60 Vbeta and 13 Jbeta primers. Repertoires were generated with immunoSEQ multiplex PCR, while TCRdb's copy carries only in-frame clones and drops some. The data show about 89,000 clones, about two thirds seen once. The sequence was collected from a human donor in good health. The sequencing input was PBMCs. The chain links TRBV27 to TRBJ1-2; TRBD1 matches at 7 bases. DNA of the CDR3: TGTGCCAGCAGTAAACAGGGGTTGTATGGCTACACCTTC. Translation: CASSKQGLYGYTF.